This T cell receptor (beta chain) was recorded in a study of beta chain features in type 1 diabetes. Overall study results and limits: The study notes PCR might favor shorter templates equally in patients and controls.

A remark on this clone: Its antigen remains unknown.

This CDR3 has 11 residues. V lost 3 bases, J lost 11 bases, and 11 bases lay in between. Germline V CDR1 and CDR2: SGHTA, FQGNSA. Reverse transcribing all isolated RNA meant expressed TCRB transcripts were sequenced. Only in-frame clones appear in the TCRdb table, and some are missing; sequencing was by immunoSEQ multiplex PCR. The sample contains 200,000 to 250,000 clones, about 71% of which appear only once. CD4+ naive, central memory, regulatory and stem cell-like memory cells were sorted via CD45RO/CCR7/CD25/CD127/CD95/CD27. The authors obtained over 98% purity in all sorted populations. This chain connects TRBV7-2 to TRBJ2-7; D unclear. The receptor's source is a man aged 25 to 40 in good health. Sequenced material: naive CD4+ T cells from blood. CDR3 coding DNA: TGTGCCAGCAGCTTGTGGGCGGCGAAGTACTTC. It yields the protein CASSLWAAKYF.